The present T cell receptor (beta chain) was sequenced within a study of T cells in localized non-small cell lung cancer. Points from the study as a whole: The study linked higher blood T cell density to longer overall survival.

Assay: immunoSEQ multiplex PCR; the TCRdb copy retains only in-frame clones and omits some. The data show about 62,000 clones, with roughly 76% seen just once and around 4.3% held by the top ten. CDR3 length equals 15 residues. Germline V gene lookup returns CDR1 SGHAT and CDR2 FQNNGV. J was trimmed by 4 bases and V by 1 base; bases with no gene match: 6. Remarks on this clone: Antigen specificity is unknown.

The sequencing used PBMCs, collected before any cancer treatment. The source is a man between 40 and 70 years old with stage II lung adenocarcinoma. The chain joins TRBV11-2 to TRBJ1-2; 7 positions match TRBD1. The chain's CDR3 is CASSLVKGAPYGYTF. The CDR3 DNA reads as TGTGCCAGCAGCTTAGTTAAGGGGGCGCCCTATGGCTACACCTTC.